This entry lists 10 T cell receptor beta chains sequenced from one sample in a study of T cell clonotyping in hematopoietic cell transplantation. TCRdb's table, derived via immunoSEQ multiplex PCR, lists solely in-frame clones and lacks some. This sample carries over 10,000 clones, 75% to 95% of them seen once, and the ten largest clones take 0.6% to 0.85%. The sequenced sample was peripheral blood mononuclear cells. The receptors stem from a woman aged 45-65 years in good health. Some clones in this sample may be carry-over from other donors' samples.

V usage is TRBV5-8 and J usage is TRBJ1-2, with TRBD1 matching over 7 bases. The V and J ends lost 2 bases and 4 bases, in that order; junction bases with no gene match: 11. Germline loops: CDR1 SGHTS, CDR2 YDEGEE. The CDR3 is 16 amino acids. The CDR3, as DNA: TGTGCCAGCAGCTTTGAGACAGGGTTAGTTGGCTATGGCTACACCTTC. Residues: CASSFETGLVGYGYTF.

The genes are TRBV28 and TRBJ2-7; possibly TRBD1 or TRBD2 for D (5 bases each). V was clipped by 6 bases and J by 6 bases, with 18 bases between them. The CDR3 has 14 amino acids. The germline V gene encodes CDR1 MDHEN and CDR2 SYDVKM. In DNA form, the CDR3 reads TGTGCCAGCAGGGTAGGACCTGCAGGGACCGAGCAGTACTTC. Its protein is CASRVGPAGTEQYF.

This clone was counted between two and nine times. The rearrangement uses TRBV19 and TRBJ1-1; 9 bases fit TRBD1. The J segment lost 4 bases and the V segment lost 3 bases, leaving 9 bases of the junction unmatched. CDR1 is LNHDA and CDR2 is SQIVND in the germline V gene (reference sequence). This CDR3 is 16 amino acids long. CDR3 loop: CASSIQLGQGGTEAFF. CDR3 nucleotides: TGTGCCAGTAGTATCCAGTTGGGACAGGGAGGCACTGAAGCTTTCTTT.

The chain has TRBV11-1 and TRBJ2-5; TRBD1 is a possible D gene (5 bases). Looked up from germline, CDR1 is SGHAT and CDR2 is FQDESV (reference sequence). Trimming cost V 6 bases and J 0 bases, with 17 bases left between them. This CDR3 comprises 16 residues. This chain's CDR3 is CASSPRVTRNQETQYF. As DNA, the CDR3 is TGTGCCAGCAGTCCCAGGGTGACCCGAAACCAAGAGACCCAGTACTTC.

V usage is TRBV7-2 and J usage is TRBJ2-6; D is unresolved. The CDR3 sequence is 13 residues long. Germline V CDR1 and CDR2: SGHTA, FQGNSA. With 1 base removed from V and 6 bases from J, the gap between germline ends came to 4 bases. The CDR3 sequence: CASSLEVANVLTF. CDR3 DNA: TGTGCCAGCAGCTTAGAGGTGGCCAACGTCCTGACTTTC.

The table lists this clone with a count of one. The genes are TRBV7-3 and TRBJ2-2; 10 bases line up with TRBD2. Germline-derived CDR1 and CDR2 are SGHTA and FQGTGA. The CDR3 length is 17 residues. V dropped 2 bases and J dropped 7; count of bases not matched to a gene: 10. The CDR3 loop is CASSLLEAGGPGGELFF. Written as DNA, the CDR3 is TGTGCCAGCAGCTTACTCGAAGCGGGGGGGCCCGGCGGGGAGCTGTTTTTT.

The CDR3 loop is CASSALDLAGTGELFF. CDR3 in DNA: TGTGCCAGCAGCGCTTTAGACTTAGCGGGAACCGGGGAGCTGTTTTTT. V gene TRBV6-9 combines with J gene TRBJ2-2, with 8 bases that match TRBD2. CDR1 and CDR2 from the germline V gene are MNHGY and SVAAGI. The CDR3 consists of 16 residues. V lost 6 bases, J lost 5 bases, and 11 bases stayed unmatched.

This chain uses TRBV6-5 with TRBJ1-2; 7 bases map to TRBD1. Germline V gene lookup returns CDR1 MNHEY and CDR2 SVGAGI. This CDR3 comprises 15 residues. V was clipped by 6 bases and J by 5 bases; unmatched bases: 12. Here the CDR3 reads CASSHARTGSYGYTF. Written as DNA, the CDR3 is TGTGCCAGCAGCCACGCCCGGACAGGAAGTTATGGCTACACCTTC.

This rearrangement joins TRBV28 to TRBJ1-1; 8 bases fit TRBD1. V was clipped by 3 bases and J by 3 bases; unmatched bases: 3. CDR3 size: 14 residues. Per germline, CDR1 MDHEN and CDR2 SYDVKM. The CDR3 spells CASSFLTGDTEAFF. Here the CDR3 DNA reads TGTGCCAGCAGTTTCCTGACAGGGGACACTGAAGCTTTCTTT.

The rearrangement uses TRBV4-1 and TRBJ1-1; no definite D call. Trimming took 2 bases from V and 4 from J, leaving 11 bases between them. Germline V gene lookup returns CDR1 MGHRA and CDR2 YSYEKL. This CDR3 comprises 14 residues. CDR3 coding DNA: TGCGCCAGCAGCCAACCGTGGGGAAGCACTGAAGCTTTCTTT. Its translation: CASSQPWGSTEAFF.